This T cell receptor beta chain was documented in a study of T cell responses to AZD1222 COVID-19 vaccine. In the study overall: Second-dose recipients at about 4 or about 12 weeks were treated as one pooled group. Study-wide results and limits: Most donors were white British, females outnumbered males, and clonal diversity was possibly underestimated. Seropositive status at baseline applied to only a handful of AZD1222 recipients. The study reported that nearly half of spike-specific TCRs target unmutated variant regions.

On this clone: Its antigen is currently unknown.

Produced via immunoSEQ multiplex PCR; TCRdb's table is partial and in-frame only. The sample yields about 110,000 clones, 86% seen once. The CDR3 is 17 amino acids. Trimming at V came to 5 bases and at J to 3 bases, leaving 10 bases not matched to a gene. Germline CDR1 reads MDHEN; CDR2 reads SYDVKM. The material sequenced was peripheral blood, taken on day 0 of AZD1222 vaccination. This TCR was recovered from an adult in good health. The V gene is TRBV28, the J gene TRBJ1-5, with 10 bases aligning to TRBD1. The CDR3 region has the DNA TGTGCCAGCAGTCGTTTCCGGGACAGGGGATTCAATCAGCCCCAGCATTTT. Amino acids: CASSRFRDRGFNQPQHF.